This TCR beta chain is from a study of cytomegalovirus exposure and HLA in healthy donors. Overall study findings and caveats: Several of the most significant clusters appeared, in a later analysis, to be linked to common viral pathogens. Rates of TCR association differed by HLA locus in a later analysis, with DRB1 highest and HLA-C lowest. TCR beta V- and J-gene trimming was later associated with a missense DCLRE1C variant. According to an earlier analysis, most TCR beta V segments yielded productive rearrangements about 90% or about 30% of the time.

The CDR3 sequence is 13 residues long. The germline CDR1 and CDR2 sequences are SGHTA and FQGTGA. The J segment lost 10 bases and the V segment lost 5 bases, leaving 10 bases of the junction unmatched. The PCR ran on 60 Vbeta and 13 Jbeta primers. Generated by immunoSEQ multiplex PCR, the TCRdb table keeps only in-frame clones and is missing some. The sample has 120,000 or so clones; 60% to 85% are singletons. Points on this clone: Its antigen remains unidentified.

V usage is TRBV7-3 and J usage is TRBJ1-1, with 7 nucleotides matching TRBD1. The sequencing input was PBMCs. The clonotype comes from a woman between 40 and 50 years old in good health and CMV-seropositive. CDR3 DNA: TGTGCCAGCAGCCCTAACGACAGGGTAGGAGCTTTCTTT. It is translated as CASSPNDRVGAFF.